This TCR beta chain was found in a study of T cell repertoires in cytomegalovirus infection. Turning to the study itself: HLA-C-restricted CMV epitopes, recently identified, and well-studied HLA-B-restricted ones were used by the study. From public TCR beta signatures came an indication of both CMV infection and matching HLA type. Whole-study results and caveats: Dominant in the ex vivo response were TCR beta clonotypes restricted by HLA-C and specific for CMV. Cumulative frequency (of public TCR beta family members) identified carriers of CMV plus the relevant HLA.

In regard to this clonotype: Its antigen is undetermined. Given a much more abundant clone one base away, this may be a read error.

TCRdb processed the reads anew with MiXCR; each CDR3 protein has one entry. Of about 830,000 distinct CDR3 sequences listed, over 25% are singletons. Germline V gene lookup returns CDR1 SEHNR and CDR2 FQNEAQ (reference sequence). This CDR3 region has 15 residues. This receptor was obtained from a human donor in good health (CMV status not recorded). Some clones in this sample may be carry-over from other donors' samples. Sequenced here: cultured CD8+ T cells from PBMCs, sampled from culture after CMV antigen stimulation. The chain carries TRBV7-9 and TRBJ1-1, with D possibly TRBD1 on 6 matching bases. CDR3 sequence: CVSSLGGQMNTEAFF. The DNA of the CDR3 is TGTGTCAGCAGCTTAGGTGGACAGATGAACACTGAAGCTTTCTTT.